Listed here are 20 T cell receptor beta chains from one sample, sequenced in a study of Ad26.COV2.S vaccination and SARS-CoV-2 variants. Here immunoSEQ multiplex PCR was the method, and the copy in TCRdb shows in-frame clones only, minus some. The profile shows fewer than 55,000 clones, 83% of them singletons. The input for sequencing was peripheral blood, taken after recovery from COVID-19. These receptors all come from a human donor who had recovered from COVID-19.

V usage is TRBV12-3 or TRBV12-4 and J usage is TRBJ1-1; D remains ambiguous. Trimming took 7 bases from V and 9 from J, leaving 15 bases between them. The CDR3 is made up of 12 amino acids. The CDR3 DNA reads as TGTGCCAGCACTCCCCCAGGCTTGAAAGCTTTCTTT. Its translation: CASTPPGLKAFF.

The J gene is TRBJ1-3, the V gene TRBV9, with D perhaps matching TRBD1 (5 bases). Germline V lookup: CDR1 SGDLS, CDR2 YYNGEE. The CDR3 is made up of 16 amino acids. V gave up 0 bases and J gave up 0 bases, with 10 bases separating them. The CDR3 DNA sequence: TGTGCCAGCAGCGTAGGGGACTTACGCTCTGGAAACACCATATATTTT. Its translation is CASSVGDLRSGNTIYF.

V gene TRBV27 combines with J gene TRBJ1-1, with 8 bases aligning to TRBD1. The CDR3 contains 18 residues. J was trimmed by 1 base and V by 7 bases; bases with no gene match: 17. Germline values: CDR1 MNHEY, CDR2 SMNVEV (reference sequence). The CDR3 bases are TGTGCCAGCACGGCCCGTAAGTACAGGGGGAATTGGAACACTGAAGCTTTCTTT. Amino acids: CASTARKYRGNWNTEAFF.

This sequence joins TRBV10-3 and TRBJ1-2, with 9 bases aligning to TRBD1. The CDR3 consists of 15 residues. The J segment lost 8 bases and the V segment lost 0 bases, leaving 7 bases of the junction unmatched. Germline values: CDR1 ENHRY, CDR2 SYGVKD. CDR3 nucleotide sequence: TGTGCCATCAGTGAGTCGAAGGGGACAGGGAACGGCTACACCTTC. This encodes CAISESKGTGNGYTF.

The rearrangement joins TRBV19 to TRBJ1-1; 7 bases line up with TRBD1. The CDR3 length is 14 residues. CDR1 and CDR2 from the germline V gene are LNHDA and SQIVND (reference sequence). Germline trimming cut 5 bases from V and 0 bases from J; bases unmatched to any gene: 3. The CDR3 bases are TGTGCCAGTAGTGAAGGGACAGTGAACACTGAAGCTTTCTTT. Protein product: CASSEGTVNTEAFF.

V usage is TRBV7-3 and J usage is TRBJ1-1; D is unresolved. This CDR3 comprises 14 residues. The germline V gene encodes CDR1 SGHTA and CDR2 FQGTGA. V was cut by 2 bases and J by 4 bases, with 11 bases left in between. The CDR3: CASSLYPRGTEAFF. CDR3 DNA sequence: TGTGCCAGCAGCTTATACCCCCGGGGCACTGAAGCTTTCTTT.

The chain's CDR3 is CASSQGGGNTGELFF. In DNA form, the CDR3 reads TGTGCCAGCAGCCAAGGCGGCGGAAACACCGGGGAGCTGTTTTTT. V usage is TRBV3-1 (or the pseudogene TRBV3-2) and J usage is TRBJ2-2; D is undetermined. V was cut by 1 base and J by 2 bases, with 8 bases left in between. The germline CDR1 and CDR2 sequences are LGHDT and YNNKEL (reference sequence). This CDR3 comprises 15 residues.

The chain combines TRBV11-2 with TRBJ2-5; D is tentatively TRBD1 or TRBD2 (5 bases each). This CDR3 is 14 amino acids long. Germline assignment: CDR1 SGHAT and CDR2 FQNNGV. Trimming pared 3 bases from V and 1 base from J, leaving 9 bases between. DNA of the CDR3: TGTGCCAGCAGCTTGGGACGGGCCCAAGAGACCCAGTACTTC. It is translated as CASSLGRAQETQYF.

The V call is TRBV29-1, the J call TRBJ1-1, with 7 bases that match TRBD1. Looked up from germline, CDR1 is SQVTM and CDR2 is ANQGSEA. The CDR3 totals 13 residues. Unmatched junction bases numbered 7, after V lost 4 bases and J lost 5 bases. The CDR3 DNA is TGCAGCGTTGGACAGGGTAGTATAACTGAAGCTTTCTTT. Translating gives CSVGQGSITEAFF.

The J gene is TRBJ1-4, the V gene TRBV7-9; TRBD1 agrees at 8 bases. Germline V gene data show CDR1 as SEHNR and CDR2 as FQNEAQ (reference sequence). The CDR3 has 16 amino acids. With 5 bases clipped from V and 7 bases from J, the junction kept 12 bases outside the gene matches. The CDR3 region has the DNA TGTGCCAGCAGCCCCGGCACCGGACAGGGTGTTGAAAAACTGTTTTTT. Protein product: CASSPGTGQGVEKLFF. The full variable domain, completed using reference TRBV7-9 and TRBJ1-4, is DTGVSQNPRHKITKRGQNVTFRCDPISEHNRLYWYRQTLGQGPEFLTYFQNEAQLEKSRLLSDRFSAERPKGSFSTLEIQRTEQGDSAMYLCASSPGTGQGVEKLFFGSGTQLSVL.

This clone was observed a few times. V gene TRBV14 combines with J gene TRBJ2-7, with unresolved D. With 1 base removed from V and 7 bases from J, the gap between germline ends came to 5 bases. This CDR3 region has 11 residues. In germline, CDR1 is SGHDN, CDR2 FVKESK. The CDR3 spells CASSQGSEQYF. The CDR3 DNA sequence: TGTGCCAGCAGCCAAGGATCAGAGCAGTACTTC.

The chain couples TRBV3-1 (or the pseudogene TRBV3-2) to TRBJ2-1, with 9 positions matching TRBD2. Unmatched junction bases numbered 13, after V lost 3 bases and J lost 7 bases. CDR3 length: 17 residues. Looked up from germline, CDR1 is LGHDT and CDR2 is YNNKEL (reference sequence). CDR3 nucleotide sequence: TGTGCCAGCAGCCACCCCGGAGGTAGCGGGAGCGTTAATGAGCAGTTCTTC. As protein: CASSHPGGSGSVNEQFF.

The gene calls are TRBV12-3 or TRBV12-4 and TRBJ1-1; weak D call: TRBD1 (5 bases). Trimming removed 3 bases from V and 10 bases from J, with 12 bases in between. The length of the CDR3 is 12 residues. The CDR3 region is CASSFSGVTAFF. The CDR3 DNA is TGTGCCAGCAGTTTTTCGGGGGTTACAGCTTTCTTT.

The rearrangement joins TRBV2 to TRBJ1-2; D is uncertain. Germline CDR1 and CDR2: SNHLY and FYNNEI. Between the trimmed V and J ends, which lost 4 bases and 0 bases, there was a span of 18 bases. The CDR3 loop spans 17 amino acids. The CDR3 sequence: CASSGAAGLSANYGYTF. The CDR3 coding sequence is TGTGCCAGCAGTGGGGCGGCAGGCCTATCGGCTAACTATGGCTACACCTTC.

The V gene is TRBV5-1, the J gene TRBJ2-1, with 7 positions matching TRBD1. CDR3 length equals 14 residues. Germline V gene lookup returns CDR1 SGHRS and CDR2 YFSETQ. V lost 3 bases and J lost 7; bases outside the gene matches: 7. The DNA for the CDR3 is TGCGCCAGCAGCTCACAGGGGACCTTGAATGAGCAGTTCTTC. This sequence encodes CASSSQGTLNEQFF.

The chain recombines TRBV6-5 with TRBJ1-6; 8 bases align to TRBD1. The CDR3 length is 15 residues. Losses at the gene ends were 6 bases for V and 6 bases for J; bases not matched to a gene: 7. CDR1 and CDR2 (germline): MNHEY, SVGAGI. CDR3 region: CASRVTGAPNSPLHF. CDR3 in DNA: TGTGCCAGCAGAGTGACAGGGGCCCCTAATTCACCCCTCCACTTT.

The rearrangement links TRBV6-5 to TRBJ1-2, with TRBD1 matching over 10 bases. Germline V CDR1 and CDR2: MNHEY, SVGAGI. The J segment lost 8 bases and the V segment lost 7 bases, leaving 10 bases of the junction unmatched. CDR3 length equals 14 residues. CDR3 sequence: CASTPTGGATGYTF. The CDR3 nucleotides are TGTGCCAGCACCCCGACAGGGGGCGCGACGGGCTACACCTTC.

The CDR3 spells CASSSLNEKLFF. CDR3 nucleotide sequence: TGTGCCAGCAGTTCCCTTAATGAAAAACTGTTTTTT. The chain couples TRBV6-5 to TRBJ1-4, with D unresolved. The CDR3 consists of 12 residues. Germline V gives CDR1 MNHEY, CDR2 SVGAGI. V gave up 4 bases and J gave up 4 bases, with 4 bases separating them.

The rearrangement uses TRBV11-3 and TRBJ2-1, with 13 bases aligning to TRBD2. CDR1 is SGHNT, CDR2 YENEEA, per germline. This CDR3 has 16 residues. V lost 1 base to trimming and J lost 7 bases; unmatched junction nucleotides: 4. The CDR3 loop reads CASSLGRTSGSNEQFF. The CDR3, as DNA: TGTGCCAGCAGCTTAGGACGGACTAGCGGGAGTAATGAGCAGTTCTTC.

The rearrangement links TRBV7-6 to TRBJ1-6; D is perhaps TRBD1 (5 bases). The germline V gene encodes CDR1 SGHVS and CDR2 FNYEAQ. V was pared by 4 bases and J by 9 bases, with 10 bases between. This CDR3 has 13 amino acids. The CDR3 loop reads CASSWDRGSPLHF. The CDR3 DNA reads as TGTGCCAGCAGCTGGGACCGAGGTTCACCCCTCCACTTT.